This T cell receptor beta chain is from a study of cytomegalovirus exposure and HLA in healthy donors. As concerns this clone: Its antigen is unidentified.

Study-wide points: Later findings reportedly placed an Asian-associated ancestry cluster below the approximately 620-donor mean for N-insertions.

Vbeta (60) and Jbeta (13) primers were used in the PCR. Method: immunoSEQ multiplex PCR; TCRdb's copy keeps in-frame clones and lacks some. This sample has fewer than 80,000 clones; 70% to 75% occur once, and the top ten carry roughly 5.2%. CDR3 length: 15 residues. Germline-derived CDR1 and CDR2 are LNHDA and SQIVND (reference sequence). J lost 4 bases, V lost 4 bases, and 7 bases had no gene match. The chain uses TRBV19 and TRBJ2-1; 7 bases align to TRBD1. This TCR came from a woman aged 30 to 39 in good health and CMV-seronegative. The sample taken for sequencing was PBMCs. The CDR3 DNA follows: TGTGCCAGTAGTACTTCTGACAGGGTTTACAATGAGCAGTTCTTC. As protein: CASSTSDRVYNEQFF.